Detailed here is one T cell receptor (beta chain). This specimen belongs to a study of T cell changes during pregnancy in multiple sclerosis. The repertoire was sequenced with immunoSEQ multiplex PCR; TCRdb's copy has only in-frame clones and lacks some. The data show 15,000 to 20,000 clones, with over 70% seen just once and approximately 13% held by the top ten. This CDR3 is 12 amino acids long. Germline CDR1 reads MNHNS; CDR2 reads SASEGT. Trimming shortened V by 7 bases and J by 7 bases, and 14 bases separated the two germline ends. The chain links TRBV6-1 to TRBJ2-7; a possible D gene is TRBD1 (5 bases). This sample comprised CD8+ T cells from peripheral blood mononuclear cells, obtained in the third trimester of pregnancy. This receptor was taken from a female donor in good health, enrolled as a control in a pregnancy study. The CDR3 here is CASIAPNREQYF. CDR3 DNA: TGTGCCAGCATTGCACCGAACAGGGAGCAGTACTTC.